This T cell receptor (beta chain) was profiled in a study of human T cells and chemical hapten exposure. TCRdb reanalysed the RACE reads using MiXCR and keeps one entry per CDR3 protein. The sample lists about 80,000 distinct CDR3 sequences, 14% occurring once. As to time point: pre-sensitization, week 0. Specified treatment: therapeutic diphenylcyclopropenone sensitization with weekly scalp DPC. Per germline, CDR1 MDHEN and CDR2 SYDVKM. This CDR3 comprises 13 residues. The V and J ends lost 7 bases and 1 base respectively, with 8 bases between them. This clonotype appeared a few times. The sequence was obtained from a woman between 45 and 65 years old with alopecia areata. Some clones in this sample may be carry-over from other donors' samples. J is TRBJ2-4 and V is TRBV28; D is ambiguous. The specimen comprised whole blood, sampled in connection with sensitization to the hapten diphenylcyclopropenone (DPC). Here the CDR3 reads CASKDQAKNIQYF. The CDR3 DNA sequence: TGTGCCAGCAAGGACCAGGCCAAAAACATTCAGTACTTC.